Following are 32 T cell receptor beta chains from one sample sequenced in a study of cytomegalovirus exposure and HLA in healthy donors (dated 2017 in TCRdb). The library was prepared using the immunoSEQ multiplex PCR assay. For the multiplex PCR, a mixture combining 60 forward primers for TCR Vbeta segments and 13 reverse primers for TCR Jbeta segments was used. In TCRdb, the immuneACCESS table is reduced to in-frame sequences with V and J assigned. These tables do not hold every clone; where another copy was compared, an unresolved V gene accounts for under half, and the others remain unexplained. This sample holds 70,000 to 95,000 clones; roughly 83% were observed only once. Jointly, the top ten make up about 15% of the sample. Sequenced input: PBMCs. These receptors came from a woman in her 40s in good health and CMV-seropositive.

This sequence joins TRBV15 and TRBJ1-2; unclear D gene. The germline CDR1 and CDR2 sequences are LNHNV and YYDKDF (reference sequence). V lost 3 bases and J 2 bases, leaving 16 bases between the germline ends. This CDR3 region has 16 residues. Here the CDR3 DNA reads TGTGCCACCAGCAGGACCCCGTCCCGGGTGAACTATGGCTACACCTTC. Amino acids: CATSRTPSRVNYGYTF. Full variable domain (remainder filled in from reference TRBV15 and TRBJ1-2): DAMVIQNPRYQVTQFGKPVTLSCSQTLNHNVMYWYQQKSSQAPKLLFHYYDKDFNNEADTPDNFQSRRPNTSFCFLDIRSPGLGDTAMYLCATSRTPSRVNYGYTFGSGTRLTVV.

This rearrangement joins TRBV5-1 to TRBJ2-7; 10 bases line up with TRBD1. In germline, CDR1 is SGHRS, CDR2 YFSETQ. This CDR3 contains 16 residues. Trimming took 4 bases from V and 4 from J; bases not matched to a gene: 11. The CDR3 coding sequence is TGCGCCAGCAGCAGGGGACAGGGGTCCCTTGTGTACGAGCAGTACTTC. This gives the protein CASSRGQGSLVYEQYF.

This chain joins TRBV27 and TRBJ2-7; tentatively, D is TRBD2 (5 bases). The CDR3 loop spans 14 amino acids. CDR1 is MNHEY, CDR2 SMNVEV, per germline (reference sequence). The V end lost 0 bases, the J end lost 6 bases, and 12 bases lay between the germline ends. In DNA form, the CDR3 reads TGTGCCAGCAGTTTATCCCCCTCGGAGGTCGAGCAGTACTTC. Residues: CASSLSPSEVEQYF.

The V and J genes are TRBV7-6 and TRBJ2-3, with D possibly matching TRBD2 (7 bases). The V and J ends lost 3 bases and 1 base respectively, with 11 bases between them. This CDR3 comprises 15 residues. Germline V lookup: CDR1 SGHVS, CDR2 FNYEAQ. The CDR3 region is CASSFAGGRTDTQYF. The CDR3 nucleotides read TGTGCCAGCAGCTTTGCCGGGGGGCGCACAGATACGCAGTATTTT.

CDR3 amino acids: CASRPPLGRGNIQYF. CDR3 nucleotide sequence: TGTGCCAGCAGGCCACCTTTAGGTCGGGGGAACATTCAGTACTTC. The genes are TRBV27 and TRBJ2-4, with a weak D call TRBD2 (6 bases). The CDR3 is 15 amino acids. From germline, CDR1 is MNHEY and CDR2 SMNVEV (reference sequence). Trimming removed 6 bases from V and 7 bases from J, with 19 bases in between.

This clone was counted once. J is TRBJ2-6 and V is TRBV7-9; 7 bases map to TRBD1. This CDR3 spans 16 amino acids. The V gene end was trimmed by 4 bases and the J gene end by 3 bases; junction bases not matched to a gene: 6. Germline V gives CDR1 SEHNR, CDR2 FQNEAQ (reference sequence). The CDR3 coding sequence is TGTGCCAGCAGCTCCCCAAGACAGGGTGGGGCCAACGTCCTGACTTTC. It is translated as CASSSPRQGGANVLTF.

This clone appeared a single time. CDR3 coding DNA: TGTGCCAGCAGCCCCAGGGGAGCCGCGAATTACGAGCAGTACTTC. Translated, it gives CASSPRGAANYEQYF. The V call is TRBV28, the J call TRBJ2-7, with D maybe TRBD1 (6 bases). There are 15 residues in the CDR3. Germline V gene lookup returns CDR1 MDHEN and CDR2 SYDVKM. Deletions cut 6 bases from V and 4 bases from J, with 19 bases between.

This clone was seen a few times. The chain has TRBV5-1 and TRBJ2-7, with TRBD2 matching over 10 bases. Trimming cost V 5 bases and J 1 base; bases outside gene matches: 9. Germline CDR1 and CDR2: SGHRS and YFSETQ. This CDR3 has 16 amino acids. The CDR3, as DNA: TGCGCCAGCAGATTGACGACTAGCGGGCGATCCTACGAGCAGTACTTC. Its translation: CASRLTTSGRSYEQYF.

This chain joins TRBV7-2 and TRBJ1-2; D remains ambiguous. This CDR3 has 14 amino acids. Germline-derived CDR1 and CDR2 are SGHTA and FQGNSA. Trimming took 5 bases from V and 3 from J, leaving 13 bases between them. CDR3 DNA sequence: TGTGCCAGCAGCACGATAGGACTGGACTATGGCTACACCTTC. Its translation: CASSTIGLDYGYTF.

The V and J genes are TRBV6-1 and TRBJ2-7; 14 nucleotides line up with TRBD2. J lost 4 bases, V lost 5 bases, and 4 bases had no gene match. The CDR3 spans 15 residues. The V gene's germline CDR1 is MNHNS and CDR2 SASEGT. CDR3 sequence: CASSWGLAGEYEQYF. The CDR3 nucleotides read TGTGCCAGCAGTTGGGGACTAGCGGGAGAATACGAGCAGTACTTC.

The V and J genes are TRBV5-4 and TRBJ1-1, with D possibly being TRBD1 (5 bases). Germline loops: CDR1 SGHNT, CDR2 YYREEE (reference sequence). The CDR3 loop spans 15 amino acids. The V gene lost 0 bases and the J gene lost 4 bases, with 13 bases spanning the gap. The CDR3 DNA reads as TGTGCCAGCAGCTTGGTCAAGGGGAGGGGCACTGAAGCTTTCTTT. Translating gives CASSLVKGRGTEAFF.

In nucleotides, the CDR3 is TGTGCCAGCAGCCTTAGCGGGAAGGGAACAGATACGCAGTATTTT. It yields the protein CASSLSGKGTDTQYF. The chain uses TRBV28 and TRBJ2-3, with 8 positions matching TRBD2. CDR1 is MDHEN, CDR2 SYDVKM, per germline. The CDR3 loop spans 15 amino acids. V dropped 6 bases and J dropped 3; count of bases not matched to a gene: 8. Based on the CDR3 plus reference TRBV28 and TRBJ2-3, the full variable domain is DVKVTQSSRYLVKRTGEKVFLECVQDMDHENMFWYRQDPGLGLRLIYFSYDVKMKEKGDIPEGYSVSREKKERFSLILESASTNQTSMYLCASSLSGKGTDTQYFGPGTRLTVL.

The chain uses TRBV9 and TRBJ1-1; D gene unclear. Germline V gene sequence: CDR1 SGDLS, CDR2 YYNGEE. The CDR3 is 15 amino acids. V lost 1 base and J lost 1, with 11 bases in between. CDR3 loop: CASSVNPSGNTEAFF. In nucleotides, the CDR3 is TGTGCCAGCAGCGTAAATCCCTCGGGGAACACTGAAGCTTTCTTT.

This clone was counted between two and nine times. This chain links TRBV5-6 with TRBJ1-2; 11 positions match TRBD1. The J segment lost 4 bases and the V segment lost 3 bases, leaving 8 bases of the junction unmatched. Germline V gene data show CDR1 as SGHDT and CDR2 as YYEEEE. The CDR3 runs to 16 residues. The chain's CDR3 is CASSSHPGQGGYGYTF. DNA for the CDR3: TGTGCCAGCAGCTCCCACCCGGGACAGGGGGGCTATGGCTACACCTTC. The variable domain in full, with the rest retrieved from reference TRBV5-6 and TRBJ1-2, is DAGVTQSPTHLIKTRGQQVTLRCSPKSGHDTVSWYQQALGQGPQFIFQYYEEEERQRGNFPDRFSGHQFPNYSSELNVNALLLGDSALYLCASSSHPGQGGYGYTFGSGTRLTVV.

This clone was seen once. This rearrangement joins TRBV19 to TRBJ2-1; D gene uncertain. There are 15 residues in the CDR3. Trimming took 3 bases from V and 3 from J, leaving 12 bases between them. Germline CDR1 LNHDA, CDR2 SQIVND (reference sequence). The CDR3 DNA sequence: TGTGCCAGTAGTATCCCTTCAGCGTTCTACAATGAGCAGTTCTTC. As protein: CASSIPSAFYNEQFF. The whole variable domain, remainder taken from reference TRBV19 and TRBJ2-1, is DGGITQSPKYLFRKEGQNVTLSCEQNLNHDAMYWYRQDPGQGLRLIYYSQIVNDFQKGDIAEGYSVSREKKESFPLTVTSAQKNPTAFYLCASSIPSAFYNEQFFGPGTRLTVL.

V gene TRBV5-1 combines with J gene TRBJ1-1; D uncertain. The CDR3 length is 15 residues. V was trimmed by 3 bases and J by 4 bases, leaving 16 bases between them. In germline, CDR1 is SGHRS, CDR2 YFSETQ. The CDR3 region has the DNA TGCGCCAGCAGCTCAGTCCCGGGGAAGGCCACTGAAGCTTTCTTT. Encoded protein: CASSSVPGKATEAFF.

J is TRBJ2-7 and V is TRBV5-1, with 11 bases identical to TRBD1. CDR1 is SGHRS and CDR2 is YFSETQ in the germline V gene. The V gene end was trimmed by 4 bases and the J gene end by 3 bases; junction bases not matched to a gene: 3. The length of the CDR3 is 14 residues. The CDR3 region is CASSPGTGGYEQYF. The CDR3 DNA is TGCGCCAGCAGCCCCGGGACAGGGGGCTACGAGCAGTACTTC.

The CDR3 bases are TGTGCCAGCAGCGTAACTAGCGGGAGGGGTGGCGAGCAGTACTTC. This sequence encodes CASSVTSGRGGEQYF. J is TRBJ2-7 and V is TRBV9, with 13 bases matching TRBD2. This CDR3 contains 15 residues. Germline-derived CDR1 and CDR2 are SGDLS and YYNGEE. J was trimmed by 6 bases and V by 1 base; bases with no gene match: 4. The entire variable domain, with the rest obtained from reference TRBV9 and TRBJ2-7, is as follows: DSGVTQTPKHLITATGQRVTLRCSPRSGDLSVYWYQQSLDQGLQFLIQYYNGEERAKGNILERFSAQQFPDLHSELNLSSLELGDSALYFCASSVTSGRGGEQYFGPGTRLTVT.

This clone showed up just once. The chain carries TRBV20-1 and TRBJ1-1; D is unresolved. CDR1 is DFQATT and CDR2 is SNEGSKA in the germline V gene (reference sequence). Trimming left V 6 bases short and J 9 bases short, with 14 bases between. This CDR3 region has 11 residues. The CDR3 here is CSASDGSKAFF. Here the CDR3 DNA reads TGCAGTGCGAGCGACGGTTCAAAAGCTTTCTTT.

The J gene is TRBJ2-5, the V gene TRBV7-8; D gene uncertain. V was pared by 1 base and J by 11 bases, with 8 bases between. Germline values: CDR1 SGHVS, CDR2 FQNEAQ. This CDR3 comprises 11 residues. The CDR3 here is CASSLVGEQYF. The CDR3 DNA reads TGTGCCAGCAGCTTAGTTGGTGAGCAGTACTTC.

This clone came up a few times. The chain uses TRBV6-5 and TRBJ1-1, with D unclear. This CDR3 has 14 amino acids. CDR1 and CDR2 (germline): MNHEY, SVGAGI. Trimming removed 4 bases at V and 4 bases at J, with 13 bases between. CDR3 sequence: CASSSTEYFTEAFF. In DNA form, the CDR3 reads TGTGCCAGCAGTTCAACAGAGTACTTCACTGAAGCTTTCTTT.

The rearrangement links TRBV11-2 to TRBJ1-4, with D tentatively TRBD1 (5 bases). The CDR3 sequence is 13 residues long. Trimming stripped 5 bases from V and 13 bases from J, with 17 bases between. Per germline, CDR1 SGHAT and CDR2 FQNNGV. The DNA for the CDR3 is TGTGCCAGCAGCCACAGCCGCGACAGAGGACTGTTTTTT. It encodes CASSHSRDRGLFF. The variable domain in full, with the rest retrieved from reference TRBV11-2 and TRBJ1-4, is EAGVAQSPRYKIIEKRQSVAFWCNPISGHATLYWYQQILGQGPKLLIQFQNNGVVDDSQLPKDRFSAERLKGVDSTLKIQPAKLEDSAVYLCASSHSRDRGLFFGSGTQLSVL.

The gene calls are TRBV15 and TRBJ1-1, with D possibly matching TRBD1 (6 bases). V was pared by 0 bases and J by 5 bases, with 16 bases between. This CDR3 is 16 amino acids long. The germline V gene encodes CDR1 LNHNV and CDR2 YYDKDF (reference sequence). The CDR3 loop reads CATSRERTVSATEAFF. CDR3 DNA sequence: TGTGCCACCAGCAGAGAGAGGACAGTTTCGGCGACTGAAGCTTTCTTT.

V gene TRBV7-8 combines with J gene TRBJ2-3; TRBD1 matches at 10 bases. Looked up from germline, CDR1 is SGHVS and CDR2 is FQNEAQ. J was trimmed by 5 bases and V by 5 bases; bases with no gene match: 4. There are 14 residues in the CDR3. The CDR3 here is CASSRGQGIDTQYF. The CDR3 region has the DNA TGTGCCAGCAGCCGGGGACAGGGGATAGATACGCAGTATTTT.

The V call is TRBV13, the J call TRBJ2-7; 8 bases are shared with TRBD2. Per the germline V gene, CDR1 is PRHDT and CDR2 is FYEKMQ (reference sequence). V lost 0 bases, J lost 4 bases, and 5 bases stayed unmatched. The CDR3 has 15 amino acids. CDR3 loop: CASSLGLAVPYEQYF. DNA for the CDR3: TGTGCCAGCAGCTTAGGACTAGCGGTACCATACGAGCAGTACTTC.

The rearrangement joins TRBV27 to TRBJ2-5, with a tentative D call TRBD1 (6 bases). CDR3 size: 13 residues. V dropped 5 bases and J dropped 5 bases, with 12 bases sitting between them. The germline V gene has CDR1 MNHEY and CDR2 SMNVEV (reference sequence). CDR3 DNA: TGTGCCAGCAGTCAACAGGGCTGGGAGACCCAGTACTTC. Residues: CASSQQGWETQYF.

This rearrangement joins TRBV28 to TRBJ2-5; 7 nucleotides match TRBD1. The CDR3 is made up of 14 amino acids. Per the germline V gene, CDR1 is MDHEN and CDR2 is SYDVKM. Unmatched junction bases numbered 6, after V lost 6 bases and J lost 2 bases. The DNA of the CDR3 is TGTGCCAGCAGACCGACAGGGATACAAGAGACCCAGTACTTC. Its translation is CASRPTGIQETQYF. Using reference TRBV28 and TRBJ2-5 for the parts outside the CDR3, the full variable domain is DVKVTQSSRYLVKRTGEKVFLECVQDMDHENMFWYRQDPGLGLRLIYFSYDVKMKEKGDIPEGYSVSREKKERFSLILESASTNQTSMYLCASRPTGIQETQYFGPGTRLLVL.

The table lists this clone with a count of one. The CDR3 here is CASSLGGSASTDTQYF. In DNA, the CDR3 is TGCGCCAGCAGCTTGGGGGGTAGCGCAAGCACAGATACGCAGTATTTT. The J gene is TRBJ2-3, the V gene TRBV5-1, with D tentatively TRBD2 (5 bases). The V end lost 0 bases, the J end lost 0 bases, and 11 bases lay between the germline ends. The CDR3 contains 16 residues. The germline CDR1 and CDR2 sequences are SGHRS and YFSETQ.

The chain combines TRBV19 with TRBJ2-7; 7 positions agree with TRBD2. V lost 4 bases to trimming and J lost 3 bases; unmatched junction nucleotides: 9. CDR1 and CDR2 from the germline V gene are LNHDA and SQIVND (reference sequence). The CDR3 is 15 residues long. As DNA, the CDR3 is TGTGCCAGTAGTAACCCTAGCGGCGTCGGCTACGAGCAGTACTTC. It codes for CASSNPSGVGYEQYF.

This clone has a handful of counts. The sample contains more than one DNA sequence encoding this CDR3. For the CDR3, the DNA is TGTGCCAGCAGCTTAGTTGGACAGGCTGGGGCCAACGTCCTGACTTTC. It yields the protein CASSLVGQAGANVLTF. The J gene is TRBJ2-6, the V gene TRBV11-2; TRBD1 aligns across 7 bases. The CDR3 is 16 residues long. V lost 1 base, J lost 2 bases, and 2 bases stayed unmatched. CDR1 is SGHAT, CDR2 FQNNGV, per germline.

In this sample, this clone turned up a few times. The sample contains more than one DNA sequence encoding this CDR3. The chain uses TRBV19 and TRBJ2-1, with D possibly TRBD1 on 6 matching bases. Germline V gene sequence: CDR1 LNHDA, CDR2 SQIVND (reference sequence). The V and J ends lost 5 bases and 0 bases respectively, with 11 bases between them. The CDR3 has 15 amino acids. The CDR3 region is CASSQDRSSYNEQFF. In DNA form, the CDR3 reads TGTGCCAGTAGTCAAGACAGGAGCTCCTACAATGAGCAGTTCTTC.

V usage is TRBV14 and J usage is TRBJ2-3, with D maybe TRBD1 (5 bases). Trimming left V 3 bases short and J 4 bases short, with 5 bases between. CDR3 length: 12 residues. CDR1 SGHDN and CDR2 FVKESK come from the germline V gene. DNA for the CDR3: TGTGCCAGCAGCCACAGGGCAGATACGCAGTATTTT. Translating gives CASSHRADTQYF.